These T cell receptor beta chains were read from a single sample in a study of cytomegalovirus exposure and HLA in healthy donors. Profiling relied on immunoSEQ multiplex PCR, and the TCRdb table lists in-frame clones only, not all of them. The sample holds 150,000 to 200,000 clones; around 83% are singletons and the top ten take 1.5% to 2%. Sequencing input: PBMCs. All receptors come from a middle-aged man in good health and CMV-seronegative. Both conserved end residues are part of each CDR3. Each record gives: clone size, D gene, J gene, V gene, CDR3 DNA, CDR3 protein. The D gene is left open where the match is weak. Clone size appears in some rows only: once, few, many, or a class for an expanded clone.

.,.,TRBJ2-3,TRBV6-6,TGTGCCAGCAGTTACGGGCCAGATACGCAGTATTTT,CASSYGPDTQYF
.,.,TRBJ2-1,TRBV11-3,TGTGCCAGCAGCCCTCAGGGTTATAACGAGCAGTTCTTC,CASSPQGYNEQFF
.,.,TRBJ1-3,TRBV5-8,TGTGCCAGCAGCGGGAGACTGTCGAGCTCTGGAAACACCATATATTTT,CASSGRLSSSGNTIYF
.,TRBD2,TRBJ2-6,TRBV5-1,TGCGCCAGCAGCTTGATAGCGGGGGGGGGTTCTGGGGCCAACGTCCTGACTTTC,CASSLIAGGGSGANVLTF
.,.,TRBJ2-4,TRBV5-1,TGCGCCAGCAGCCAGCTAGGGGGAACCTCCAAAAACATTCAGTACTTC,CASSQLGGTSKNIQYF
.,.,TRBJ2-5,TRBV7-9,TGTGCCAGCAGCGGATACCAGCGGGCGGGGGAGACCCAGTACTTC,CASSGYQRAGETQYF
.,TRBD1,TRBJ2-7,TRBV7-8,TGTGCCAGCAGCTCACGGACAGGGAACTACGAGCAGTACTTC,CASSSRTGNYEQYF
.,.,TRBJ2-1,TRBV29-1,TGCAGCCACCGCGAGGTAAGCTCCTACAATGAGCAGTTCTTC,CSHREVSSYNEQFF
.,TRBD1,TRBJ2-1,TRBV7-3,TGTGCCAGCAGCTTAAATCAGGGGGCGCAGGATGAGCAGTTCTTC,CASSLNQGAQDEQFF
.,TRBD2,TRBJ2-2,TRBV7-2,TGTGCCAGCAGCTTTCCCTTTAGCAGCGGGAAGGGGGGGGAGCTGTTTTTT,CASSFPFSSGKGGELFF
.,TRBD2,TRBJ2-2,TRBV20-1,TGCAGTGCCGGGGGGACCGGGGAGCTGTTTTTT,CSAGGTGELFF
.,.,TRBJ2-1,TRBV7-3,TGTGCCAGCAGCTTAGACAGGAGCTACTACAATGAGCAGTTCTTC,CASSLDRSYYNEQFF
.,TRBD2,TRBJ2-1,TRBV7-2,TGTGCCAGCAGCTTTGGGGGGGGTCTATACAATGAGCAGTTCTTC,CASSFGGGLYNEQFF
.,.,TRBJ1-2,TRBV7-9,TGTGCCAGCAGCGAGGCCCTGGCGGGCGGCTACACCTTC,CASSEALAGGYTF
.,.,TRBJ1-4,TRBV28,TGTGCCAGCAGTGACAACGGGGGGAAAGAAAAACTGTTTTTT,CASSDNGGKEKLFF
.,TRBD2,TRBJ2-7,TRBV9,TGTGCCAGCAGCGCAGGGACTACCCTCTACGAGCAGTACTTC,CASSAGTTLYEQYF
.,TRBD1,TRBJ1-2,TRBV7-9,TGTGCCAGCAGCAACCGGGACAGGGGCGCCTATGGCTACACCTTC,CASSNRDRGAYGYTF
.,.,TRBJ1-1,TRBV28,TGTGCCAGCAGTTTTGGGCAGAAATATACTGAAGCTTTCTTT,CASSFGQKYTEAFF
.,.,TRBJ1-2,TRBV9,TGTGCCAGCAGCCCGGACGGACTCTATGGCTACACCTTC,CASSPDGLYGYTF
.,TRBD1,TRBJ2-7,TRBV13,TGTGCCAGCAGCCCCCCGGGGACAGGGGACTCCCTTAGCTCCTACGAGCAGTACTTC,CASSPPGTGDSLSSYEQYF
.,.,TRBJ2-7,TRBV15,TGTGCCACGTCCGGGACTGGCTCCTACGAGCAGTACTTC,CATSGTGSYEQYF
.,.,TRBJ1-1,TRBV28,TGTGCCAGCCGGCGGGGGTCTGAAGCTTTCTTT,CASRRGSEAFF
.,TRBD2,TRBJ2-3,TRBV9,TGTGCCAGCACCCAAGCGGGGGGGCTATATACGCAGTATTTT,CASTQAGGLYTQYF
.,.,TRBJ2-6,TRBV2,TGTGCCAGCAGTGGGTCGGTACTGTCTGGGGCCAACGTCCTGACTTTC,CASSGSVLSGANVLTF
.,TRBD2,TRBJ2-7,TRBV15,TGTGCCCTTTGGGCGGGGCGGGGGGACAATCCTAATTACTCCTACGAGCAGTACTTC,CALWAGRGDNPNYSYEQYF
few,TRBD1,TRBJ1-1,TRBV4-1,TGCGCCAGCAGCCAGGCAGGGACAGGGTTGGGGAACACTGAAGCTTTCTTT,CASSQAGTGLGNTEAFF
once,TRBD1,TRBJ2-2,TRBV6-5,TGTGCCAGCAGCAAAGTCGACAGGGCCACCGGGGAGCTGTTTTTT,CASSKVDRATGELFF
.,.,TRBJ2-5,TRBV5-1,TGCGCCAGCAGCACCCCTGCTACGGAGACCCAGTACTTC,CASSTPATETQYF
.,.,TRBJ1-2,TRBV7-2,TGTGCCAGCAGCTTAATGGGCAGGGGTAGCTACACCTTC,CASSLMGRGSYTF
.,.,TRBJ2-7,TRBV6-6,TGTGCCAGCAGTTACTCCGGGGCCTACGAGCAGTACTTC,CASSYSGAYEQYF
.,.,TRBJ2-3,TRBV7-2,TGTGCCAGCAGTTCAACGGGGGATTCCACAGATACGCAGTATTTT,CASSSTGDSTDTQYF
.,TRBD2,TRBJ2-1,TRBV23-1,TGCGCCAGCAGTCAATCGGAGAGTAGCGGGAGAGAGAGCTCCTACAATGAGCAGTTCTTC,CASSQSESSGRESSYNEQFF
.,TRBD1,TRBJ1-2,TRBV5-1,TGCGCCAGCAGCAACCAGGGACAGGTTCATGGCTACACCTTC,CASSNQGQVHGYTF
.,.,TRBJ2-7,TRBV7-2,TGTGCCAGCAGCTTAGTCCAGGACGAGCAGTACTTC,CASSLVQDEQYF
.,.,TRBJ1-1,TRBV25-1,TGTGCCAGCAGTGACCGGGGAAGGGTGCAGGCTTTCTTT,CASSDRGRVQAFF
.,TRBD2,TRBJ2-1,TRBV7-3,TGTGCCAGCAGCTTGGTAGCGGGAATTAGCAATGAGCAGTTCTTC,CASSLVAGISNEQFF
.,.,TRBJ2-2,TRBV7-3,TGTGCCAGCAGCTCAAGAGGGGGGGAGCTGTTTTTT,CASSSRGGELFF
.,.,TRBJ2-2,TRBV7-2,TGTGCCAGCAGCCCATGGGCTCGCAGTACCGGGGAGCTGTTTTTT,CASSPWARSTGELFF
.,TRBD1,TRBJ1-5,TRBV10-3,TGTGCCATCAGTGCGACGGGACAGCGCAATCAGCCCCAGCATTTT,CAISATGQRNQPQHF
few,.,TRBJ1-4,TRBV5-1,TGCGCCAGCAGCCTTGGCAGGACAAATGAAAAACTGTTTTTT,CASSLGRTNEKLFF
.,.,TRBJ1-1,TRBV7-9,TGTGCCAGCAGAAACAGTAACACTGAAGCTTTCTTT,CASRNSNTEAFF
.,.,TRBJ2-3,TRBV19,TGTGCCAGTAGTATGGCTATTCGTGGAGGGGATACGCAGTATTTT,CASSMAIRGGDTQYF
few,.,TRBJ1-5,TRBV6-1,TGTGCCAGCAGTCGGGGGGCAGAAGGCAATCAGCCCCAGCATTTT,CASSRGAEGNQPQHF
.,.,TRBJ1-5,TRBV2,TGTGCCAGCAGTGAAGCGAGGCGGTTCGGGCCCCAGCATTTT,CASSEARRFGPQHF
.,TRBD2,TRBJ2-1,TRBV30,TGTGCCTGGATCCCACTCCCTAGCGGGGGAAACAATGAGCAGTTCTTC,CAWIPLPSGGNNEQFF
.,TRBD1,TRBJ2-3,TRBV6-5,TGTGCCAGCAGTTTAGCCGGGACAGGGGGCACAGATACGCAGTATTTT,CASSLAGTGGTDTQYF
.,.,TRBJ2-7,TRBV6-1,TGTGCCAGCAGTGTTGGGACATTATTCTACGAGCAGTACTTC,CASSVGTLFYEQYF
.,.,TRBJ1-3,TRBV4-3,TGCGCCAGCAGCCAAGATTTTTCGGGGTTGGACACCATATATTTT,CASSQDFSGLDTIYF
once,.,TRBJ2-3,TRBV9,TGTGCCAGCAGCGTAGCTGACATAGGATACCTCACAGATACGCAGTATTTT,CASSVADIGYLTDTQYF
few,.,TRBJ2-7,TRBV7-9,TGTGCCAGCAGCCCCGACAGTTACTACGAGCAGTACTTC,CASSPDSYYEQYF
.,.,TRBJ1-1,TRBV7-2,TGTGCCAGCAGCCCACCACCCGGGACAAGGGGTAGCACTGAAGCTTTCTTT,CASSPPPGTRGSTEAFF
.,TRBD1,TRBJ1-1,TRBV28,TGTGCCAGCAGATTACCCACAGGGGGCAGCGCTGAAGCTTTCTTT,CASRLPTGGSAEAFF